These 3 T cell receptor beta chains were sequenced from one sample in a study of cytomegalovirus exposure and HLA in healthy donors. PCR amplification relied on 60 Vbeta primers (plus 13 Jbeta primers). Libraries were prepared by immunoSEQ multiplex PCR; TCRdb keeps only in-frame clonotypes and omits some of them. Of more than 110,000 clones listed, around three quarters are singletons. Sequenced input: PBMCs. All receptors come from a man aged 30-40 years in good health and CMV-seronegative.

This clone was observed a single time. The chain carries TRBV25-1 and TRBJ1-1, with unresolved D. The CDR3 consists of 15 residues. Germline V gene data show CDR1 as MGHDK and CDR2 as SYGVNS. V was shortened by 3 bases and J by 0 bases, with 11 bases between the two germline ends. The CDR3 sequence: CASSETSTLNTEAFF. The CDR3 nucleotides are TGTGCCAGCAGTGAGACATCCACACTGAACACTGAAGCTTTCTTT.

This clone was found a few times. The CDR3 nucleotides are TGTGCCAGCAGCTGGGAGGGGAGGGTGGCTGGACCTGAAGCTTTCTTT. It specifies CASSWEGRVAGPEAFF. The chain employs TRBV7-9 and TRBJ1-1, with a weak D call TRBD1 (5 bases). CDR3 length: 16 amino acids. Trimming pared 4 bases from V and 6 bases from J, leaving 21 bases between. Per the germline V gene, CDR1 is SEHNR and CDR2 is FQNEAQ (reference sequence).

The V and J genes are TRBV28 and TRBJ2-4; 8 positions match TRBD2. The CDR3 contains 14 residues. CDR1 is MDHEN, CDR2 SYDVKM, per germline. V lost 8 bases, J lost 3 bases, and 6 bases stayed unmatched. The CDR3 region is CASLGGAGKNIQYF. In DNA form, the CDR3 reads TGTGCCAGCCTCGGGGGGGCTGGCAAAAACATTCAGTACTTC.